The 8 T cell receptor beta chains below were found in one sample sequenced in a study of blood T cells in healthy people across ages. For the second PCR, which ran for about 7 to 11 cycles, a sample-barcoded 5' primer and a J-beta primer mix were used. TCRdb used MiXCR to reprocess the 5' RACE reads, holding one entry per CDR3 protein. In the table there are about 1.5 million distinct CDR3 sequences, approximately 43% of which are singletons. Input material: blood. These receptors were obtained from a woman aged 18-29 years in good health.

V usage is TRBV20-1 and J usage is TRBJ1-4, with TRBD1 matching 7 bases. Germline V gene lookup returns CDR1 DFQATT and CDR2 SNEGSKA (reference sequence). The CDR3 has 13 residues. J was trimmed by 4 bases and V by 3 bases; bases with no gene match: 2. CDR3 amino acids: CSASTGVNEKLFF. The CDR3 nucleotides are TGCAGTGCTAGCACAGGGGTTAATGAAAAACTGTTTTTT.

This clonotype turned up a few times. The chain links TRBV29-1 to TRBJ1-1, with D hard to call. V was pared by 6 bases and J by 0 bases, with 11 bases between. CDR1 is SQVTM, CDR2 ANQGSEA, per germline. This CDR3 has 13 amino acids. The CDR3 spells CSVLILLNTEAFF. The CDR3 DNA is TGCAGCGTCCTAATCCTATTGAACACTGAAGCTTTCTTT.

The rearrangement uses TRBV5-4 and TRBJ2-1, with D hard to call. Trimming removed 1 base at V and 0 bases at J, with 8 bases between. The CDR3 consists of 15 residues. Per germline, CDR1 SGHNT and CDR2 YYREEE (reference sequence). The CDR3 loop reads CASSLTADSYNEQFF. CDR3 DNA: TGTGCCAGCAGCTTGACGGCGGACTCCTACAATGAGCAGTTCTTC.

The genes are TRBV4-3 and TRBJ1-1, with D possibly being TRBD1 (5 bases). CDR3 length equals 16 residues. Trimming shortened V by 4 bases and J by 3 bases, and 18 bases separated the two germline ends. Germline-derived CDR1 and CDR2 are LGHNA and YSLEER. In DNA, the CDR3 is TGCGCCAGCAGCCCGGGGGGGGTTGGAGTCGACACTGAAGCTTTCTTT. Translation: CASSPGGVGVDTEAFF.

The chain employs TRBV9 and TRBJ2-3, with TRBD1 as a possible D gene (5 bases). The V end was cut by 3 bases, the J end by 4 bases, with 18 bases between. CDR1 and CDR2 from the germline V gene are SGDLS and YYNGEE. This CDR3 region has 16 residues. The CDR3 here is CASSDGRALFADTQYF. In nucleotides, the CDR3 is TGTGCCAGCAGCGACGGCAGGGCCCTTTTTGCAGATACGCAGTATTTT.

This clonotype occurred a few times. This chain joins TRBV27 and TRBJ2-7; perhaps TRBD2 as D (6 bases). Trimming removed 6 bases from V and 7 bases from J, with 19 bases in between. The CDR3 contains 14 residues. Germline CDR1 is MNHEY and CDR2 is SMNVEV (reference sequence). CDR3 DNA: TGTGCCAGCAGAAATGCGGGACCCAAGGTTGAGCAGTACTTC. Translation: CASRNAGPKVEQYF.

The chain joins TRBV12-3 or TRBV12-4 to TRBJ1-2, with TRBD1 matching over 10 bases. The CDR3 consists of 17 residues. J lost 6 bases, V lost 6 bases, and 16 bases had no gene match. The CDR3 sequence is CASRPGQGDSYEDGYTF. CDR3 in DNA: TGTGCCAGCAGACCCGGACAGGGGGACAGCTATGAGGATGGCTACACCTTC.

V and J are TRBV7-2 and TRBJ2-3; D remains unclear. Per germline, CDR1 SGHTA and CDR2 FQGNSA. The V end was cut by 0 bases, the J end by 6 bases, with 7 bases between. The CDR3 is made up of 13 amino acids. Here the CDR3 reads CASSLAESDTQYF. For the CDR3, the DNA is TGTGCCAGCAGCTTAGCGGAGTCTGATACGCAGTATTTT.